This T cell receptor beta chain was obtained from a study of cytomegalovirus exposure and HLA in healthy donors. Whole-study results and caveats: Other equally common chains were less clonally expanded than HLA-associated TCR beta chains, a later analysis showed.

Germline CDR1 reads MDHEN; CDR2 reads SYDVKM. Trimming stripped 8 bases from V and 1 base from J, with 13 bases between. This CDR3 spans 14 amino acids. Sampled while nominally healthy, donors likely had unrecorded immune exposures. On this clone: Its antigen is undetermined.

Both 60 Vbeta primers and 13 Jbeta primers went into the PCR. The method was immunoSEQ multiplex PCR; TCRdb's version includes in-frame clones alone and lacks a portion of them. The table includes 100,000 to 150,000 clones, 60% to 85% detected once. The TCR sequence derives from a woman aged 40 to 50 in good health and CMV-seronegative. Sequenced material: PBMCs. The gene calls are TRBV28 and TRBJ2-3, with D unresolved. This CDR3 reads CASSELGGTDTQYF. CDR3 coding DNA: TGTGCCAGCTCCGAGTTAGGAGGCACAGATACGCAGTATTTT.